The 13 T cell receptor beta chains given below trace back to one sample, sequenced in a study of shared clonotypes between healthy human individuals. Measured with immunoSEQ multiplex PCR; TCRdb has only the in-frame clones, and not every one. The sample contains some 1,600,000 clones, 95% to 99% of which appear only once. Sequencing input: naive CD4+ T cells sorted from blood. The sample's subset: CD45RA+ positively selected. The source is a man aged 30-40 years in good health.

The V call is TRBV6-1, the J call TRBJ2-1; 7 positions match TRBD2. Losses at the gene ends were 11 bases for V and 9 bases for J; bases not matched to a gene: 19. The CDR3 contains 15 residues. In germline, CDR1 is MNHNS, CDR2 SASEGT. The CDR3 DNA reads as TGTGCCGCCCTTACCGGGACTACGCCTTATAGTGAGCAGTTCTTC. This translates into CAALTGTTPYSEQFF.

This chain joins TRBV5-1 and TRBJ2-7; D possibly corresponds to TRBD2 (5 bases). Germline lookup yields CDR1 SGHRS and CDR2 YFSETQ. V was trimmed by 4 bases and J by 2 bases, leaving 10 bases between them. The CDR3 has 13 residues. CDR3 region: CASSEGVTYEQYF. For the CDR3, the DNA is TGCGCCAGCAGCGAGGGAGTAACCTACGAGCAGTACTTC. Combining the CDR3 with reference TRBV5-1 and TRBJ2-7 gives the whole variable domain KAGVTQTPRYLIKTRGQQVTLSCSPISGHRSVSWYQQTPGQGLQFLFEYFSETQRNKGNFPGRFSGRQFSNSRSEMNVSTLELGDSALYLCASSEGVTYEQYFGPGTRLTVT.

J is TRBJ1-1 and V is TRBV5-1; D ambiguous. The germline gives CDR1 SGHRS, CDR2 YFSETQ. V was cut by 4 bases and J by 1 base, with 11 bases left in between. The CDR3 runs to 14 residues. CDR3 region: CASSHRARNTEAFF. For the CDR3, the DNA is TGCGCCAGCAGCCACAGAGCTAGGAACACTGAAGCTTTCTTT.

V usage is TRBV5-5 and J usage is TRBJ1-2; D remains ambiguous. Germline V CDR1 and CDR2: SGHKS, YYEKEE (reference sequence). The CDR3 spans 11 residues. Trimming removed 4 bases from V and 5 bases from J, with 6 bases in between. The CDR3 bases are TGTGCCAGCAGCCTGATGTATGGCTACACCTTC. Its protein is CASSLMYGYTF.

The chain combines TRBV7-3 with TRBJ2-7; D may be TRBD2 (5 bases). V was pared by 5 bases and J by 6 bases, with 20 bases between. Germline V CDR1 and CDR2: SGHTA, FQGTGA. This CDR3 has 15 residues. The CDR3 region is CASSRFLDFRSEQYF. The CDR3 coding sequence is TGTGCCAGCAGCCGGTTTTTGGACTTTCGGAGCGAGCAGTACTTC.

V is TRBV15 and J is TRBJ2-1; D perhaps matches TRBD2 (5 bases). The CDR3 length is 15 residues. Germline CDR1 LNHNV, CDR2 YYDKDF (reference sequence). The V end was cut by 8 bases, the J end by 0 bases, with 14 bases between. The CDR3, as DNA: TGTGCCACCGGACTGGGCCGGAGCTCCTACAATGAGCAGTTCTTC. Its protein is CATGLGRSSYNEQFF.

The genes are TRBV15 and TRBJ2-3; 7 nucleotides line up with TRBD1. The CDR3 covers 16 residues. Germline trimming cut 2 bases from V and 0 bases from J; bases unmatched to any gene: 5. The germline CDR1 and CDR2 sequences are LNHNV and YYDKDF (reference sequence). This CDR3 is CATSRLRGQSTDTQYF. Here the CDR3 DNA reads TGTGCCACCAGCAGACTAAGGGGACAGAGCACAGATACGCAGTATTTT.

On this clone itself: This sample includes further DNA sequences coding for the same CDR3. This chain uses TRBV19 with TRBJ1-1, with 7 bases that match TRBD1. Losses at the gene ends were 8 bases for V and 0 bases for J; bases not matched to a gene: 3. CDR1 is LNHDA, CDR2 SQIVND, per germline (reference sequence). The CDR3 consists of 13 residues. CDR3 region: CASSDRVNTEAFF. The CDR3 coding sequence is TGTGCCAGTTCTGACAGGGTGAACACTGAAGCTTTCTTT.

This sequence joins TRBV5-1 and TRBJ2-2; 13 nucleotides align to TRBD2. The V and J ends lost 3 bases and 6 bases, in that order; junction bases with no gene match: 5. Germline lookup yields CDR1 SGHRS and CDR2 YFSETQ. The CDR3 is 16 residues long. The CDR3 loop is CASSSGLAGEAGELFF. The DNA for the CDR3 is TGCGCCAGCAGCTCCGGACTAGCGGGAGAAGCCGGGGAGCTGTTTTTT.

The chain links TRBV6-1 to TRBJ2-7; D is uncertain. The CDR3 consists of 15 residues. Trimming shortened V by 6 bases and J by 4 bases, and 19 bases separated the two germline ends. Germline assignment: CDR1 MNHNS and CDR2 SASEGT. In DNA form, the CDR3 reads TGTGCCAGCAGACCCCCCGTAGGTCTTGCTTACGAGCAGTACTTC. It encodes CASRPPVGLAYEQYF.

The chain joins TRBV11-1 to TRBJ1-4; no clear D gene. V dropped 2 bases and J dropped 4 bases, with 5 bases sitting between them. From germline, CDR1 is SGHAT and CDR2 FQDESV (reference sequence). The CDR3 consists of 13 residues. The CDR3 loop reads CASSLWDNEKLFF. The CDR3, as DNA: TGTGCCAGCAGCTTATGGGATAATGAAAAACTGTTTTTT.

The CDR3: CASNRGLGETQYF. Here the CDR3 DNA reads TGTGCCAGCAACAGGGGGCTGGGAGAGACCCAGTACTTC. V is TRBV7-2 and J is TRBJ2-5; 9 nucleotides match TRBD1. Trimming at V came to 7 bases and at J to 4 bases, leaving 4 bases not matched to a gene. CDR3 size: 13 residues. CDR1 is SGHTA and CDR2 is FQGNSA in the germline V gene.

The V and J genes are TRBV5-5 and TRBJ1-3; perhaps TRBD1 as D (5 bases). This CDR3 region has 14 residues. V shed 4 bases and J shed 4 bases, with 12 bases lying between them. Germline lookup yields CDR1 SGHKS and CDR2 YYEKEE (reference sequence). The CDR3 here is CASSGGTPGNTIYF. As DNA, the CDR3 is TGTGCCAGCAGCGGCGGGACGCCGGGAAACACCATATATTTT.